These 29 T cell receptor beta chains were sequenced from one sample in a study of PD-1 blockade in classical Hodgkin lymphoma. Exposure to brentuximab vedotin varied, and each patient had relapsed following autologous stem cell transplantation. Profiling relied on immunoSEQ multiplex PCR, and the TCRdb table lists in-frame clones only, not all of them. The repertoire holds tens of thousands of clones, roughly 89% seen once, with about 10% in the top ten. The starting material was peripheral blood mononuclear cells (PBMCs), obtained before the second cycle of nivolumab. These receptors all stem from a human donor with classical Hodgkin lymphoma.

This chain uses TRBV7-9 with TRBJ1-1; no definite D call. The V end was cut by 6 bases, the J end by 4 bases, with 12 bases between. Germline CDR1 SEHNR, CDR2 FQNEAQ (reference sequence). The CDR3 is 13 residues long. The CDR3 bases are TGTGCCAGCAGTCCGAAGGCGCCCACTGAAGCTTTCTTT. Its protein is CASSPKAPTEAFF.

The rearrangement uses TRBV6-1 and TRBJ2-7; 8 positions agree with TRBD1. J was trimmed by 4 bases and V by 7 bases; bases with no gene match: 12. The CDR3 is made up of 15 amino acids. The V gene's germline CDR1 is MNHNS and CDR2 SASEGT. DNA of the CDR3: TGTGCCAGCAAGGGCTTAGGGACAGGTCTTTACGAGCAGTACTTC. Encoded protein: CASKGLGTGLYEQYF.

V usage is TRBV14 and J usage is TRBJ2-2; no definite D call. Germline V gene sequence: CDR1 SGHDN, CDR2 FVKESK. CDR3 size: 13 residues. Trimming stripped 4 bases from V and 9 bases from J, with 12 bases between. This CDR3 is CASSLVRARELFF. As DNA, the CDR3 is TGTGCCAGCAGCCTAGTAAGGGCCCGGGAGCTGTTTTTT.

This chain joins TRBV25-1 and TRBJ2-7, with 7 bases lining up with TRBD1. The CDR3 spans 12 residues. Germline CDR1 reads MGHDK; CDR2 reads SYGVNS. Unmatched junction bases numbered 6, after V lost 9 bases and J lost 4 bases. Here the CDR3 reads CASSRQGYEQYF. The CDR3 DNA sequence: TGTGCCAGTAGTCGACAGGGTTACGAGCAGTACTTC.

The CDR3 spells CASSLDTFQYNEQFF. CDR3 coding DNA: TGTGCCAGCAGCTTGGACACATTTCAATACAATGAGCAGTTCTTC. The rearrangement uses TRBV5-6 and TRBJ2-1; D is undetermined. CDR1 SGHDT and CDR2 YYEEEE come from the germline V gene. The CDR3 totals 15 residues. Trimming pared 0 bases from V and 4 bases from J, leaving 11 bases between.

J is TRBJ1-1 and V is TRBV19, with D perhaps TRBD1 (5 bases). The CDR3 has 15 amino acids. Germline assignment: CDR1 LNHDA and CDR2 SQIVND (reference sequence). The V and J ends lost 2 bases and 5 bases respectively, with 15 bases between them. CDR3 sequence (DNA): TGTGCCAGTAGTATATCCGGAGGGGCGAGGACTGAAGCTTTCTTT. Protein: CASSISGGARTEAFF.

The chain links TRBV7-9 to TRBJ2-7; D is unclear. Germline CDR1 SEHNR, CDR2 FQNEAQ (reference sequence). Trimming stripped 1 base from V and 6 bases from J, with 7 bases between. The CDR3 totals 12 residues. The CDR3 loop reads CASSLGTSEQYF. As DNA, the CDR3 is TGTGCCAGCAGCTTAGGTACAAGCGAGCAGTACTTC.

V is TRBV28 and J is TRBJ2-7; perhaps TRBD1 as D (7 bases). The ends were cut back, 3 bases at V and 4 bases at J, with 19 bases in the middle. The CDR3 totals 16 residues. CDR1 is MDHEN and CDR2 is SYDVKM in the germline V gene. The CDR3 nucleotides read TGTGCCAGCAGTTTGGCCGGAGGGCCCAGGGGGTACGAGCAGTACTTC. Its protein product is CASSLAGGPRGYEQYF. Full variable domain (missing parts from reference TRBV28 and TRBJ2-7): DVKVTQSSRYLVKRTGEKVFLECVQDMDHENMFWYRQDPGLGLRLIYFSYDVKMKEKGDIPEGYSVSREKKERFSLILESASTNQTSMYLCASSLAGGPRGYEQYFGPGTRLTVT.

This sequence joins TRBV28 and TRBJ2-7; a weak D match, TRBD2 (5 bases). The ends were cut back, 6 bases at V and 2 bases at J, with 11 bases in the middle. The CDR3 extends over 13 amino acids. CDR1 and CDR2 (germline): MDHEN, SYDVKM. The CDR3 sequence is CASRTGIPYEQYF. Written as DNA, the CDR3 is TGTGCCAGCAGAACCGGGATACCCTACGAGCAGTACTTC. The variable domain in full, completed from reference TRBV28 and TRBJ2-7, reads DVKVTQSSRYLVKRTGEKVFLECVQDMDHENMFWYRQDPGLGLRLIYFSYDVKMKEKGDIPEGYSVSREKKERFSLILESASTNQTSMYLCASRTGIPYEQYFGPGTRLTVT.

The chain combines TRBV7-9 with TRBJ2-7, with TRBD2 matching over 11 bases. The junction had 0 bases not matched to a gene; V was cut back by 2 bases and J by 3 bases. Germline CDR1 reads SEHNR; CDR2 reads FQNEAQ (reference sequence). The CDR3 runs to 14 residues. The CDR3 here is CASSLLAGGYEQYF. CDR3 nucleotide sequence: TGTGCCAGCAGCTTACTAGCGGGAGGCTACGAGCAGTACTTC.

The chain is built from TRBV5-4 and TRBJ2-1; TRBD1 matches at 9 bases. The length of the CDR3 is 16 residues. CDR1 and CDR2 from the germline V gene are SGHNT and YYREEE (reference sequence). With V trimmed by 4 bases and J by 11 bases, 16 bases remained unmatched. The CDR3 DNA reads as TGTGCCAGCAGCCTGGTTACGGACAGGGGAGATGTGAAGCAGTTCTTC. Protein: CASSLVTDRGDVKQFF.

The chain combines TRBV29-1 with TRBJ2-5, with 9 bases matching TRBD2. CDR3 length: 16 residues. Germline V gene data show CDR1 as SQVTM and CDR2 as ANQGSEA. V was pared by 6 bases and J by 6 bases, with 17 bases of the junction left unmatched. The CDR3 coding sequence is TGCAGCGTCGTTACCGGGGGTAGCGGGAGTGGGAAGACCCAGTACTTC. As protein: CSVVTGGSGSGKTQYF.

This sequence joins TRBV19 and TRBJ2-1, with TRBD1 as a possible D gene (5 bases). Trimming stripped 6 bases from V and 6 bases from J, with 12 bases between. The CDR3 extends over 13 amino acids. Germline CDR1 and CDR2: LNHDA and SQIVND (reference sequence). CDR3 loop: CASSSQETNEQFF. CDR3 nucleotide sequence: TGTGCCAGTAGCTCACAGGAGACCAATGAGCAGTTCTTC.

This clone was seen more than once but under ten times. The chain links TRBV6-6 to TRBJ1-1, with D hard to call. With 6 bases removed from V and 6 bases from J, the gap between germline ends came to 20 bases. The germline V gene encodes CDR1 MNHNY and CDR2 SVGAGI (reference sequence). The CDR3 extends over 15 amino acids. The CDR3 here is CASSPSGRNSAEAFF. The CDR3 coding sequence is TGTGCCAGCAGCCCCTCAGGACGGAACTCTGCTGAAGCTTTCTTT.

V usage is TRBV28 and J usage is TRBJ1-6; 10 nucleotides match TRBD1. Germline values: CDR1 MDHEN, CDR2 SYDVKM. The CDR3 consists of 18 residues. Trimming took 5 bases from V and 9 from J; bases not matched to a gene: 16. CDR3 bases: TGTGCCAGCAGTCCCACCCCCTGGACAGGGGGTTCTGGTTCACCCCTCCACTTT. Protein: CASSPTPWTGGSGSPLHF.

This chain joins TRBV13 and TRBJ2-1; 8 bases align to TRBD1. The CDR3 covers 16 residues. The J segment lost 4 bases and the V segment lost 8 bases, leaving 13 bases of the junction unmatched. In germline, CDR1 is PRHDT, CDR2 FYEKMQ (reference sequence). The CDR3: CASAGGDRIQYNEQFF. The CDR3 bases are TGTGCCAGCGCAGGCGGGGACAGGATTCAATACAATGAGCAGTTCTTC.

This sequence joins TRBV18 and TRBJ2-1; TRBD2 aligns across 10 bases. Germline V gene sequence: CDR1 KGHSH, CDR2 LQKENI. This CDR3 region has 15 residues. With 8 bases clipped from V and 5 bases from J, the junction kept 9 bases outside the gene matches. In DNA, the CDR3 is TGTGCCAGCCACCGATCAACTAGCGGGAACAATGAGCAGTTCTTC. Its translation: CASHRSTSGNNEQFF.

The V gene is TRBV10-3, the J gene TRBJ2-7; possible D gene TRBD1, 7 bases. CDR3 length: 14 residues. Germline V gene data show CDR1 as ENHRY and CDR2 as SYGVKD. V was pared by 2 bases and J by 5 bases, with 13 bases between. The DNA of the CDR3 is TGTGCCATCAGTGAGAGGGGCAGGGGGGACGAGCAGTACTTC. Protein sequence: CAISERGRGDEQYF.

The chain uses TRBV4-1 and TRBJ2-5; 8 nucleotides align to TRBD2. The end of the DNA fits TRBJ2-7 better, so the J call may be wrong. Germline values: CDR1 MGHRA, CDR2 YSYEKL. The CDR3 has 15 amino acids. CDR3 DNA sequence: TGCGCCAGCAGCCAACCGGGACTAGGGAGCTACGAGCAGTACTTC. This translates into CASSQPGLGSYEQYF.

This clone was seen only once. This chain joins TRBV4-1 and TRBJ1-2; D call uncertain. Germline V gene lookup returns CDR1 MGHRA and CDR2 YSYEKL. This CDR3 has 14 amino acids. V lost 3 bases, J lost 4 bases, and 12 bases lay in between. CDR3: CASSHPDGTYGYTF. The DNA for the CDR3 is TGCGCCAGCAGCCATCCGGACGGTACCTATGGCTACACCTTC.

V usage is TRBV5-4 and J usage is TRBJ2-5; TRBD2 matches at 7 bases. V lost 0 bases, J lost 5 bases, and 10 bases stayed unmatched. This CDR3 has 16 residues. The germline V gene has CDR1 SGHNT and CDR2 YYREEE (reference sequence). CDR3 bases: TGTGCCAGCAGCTTGGACGGGCGGGGGAGGCTGGAGACCCAGTACTTC. Protein product: CASSLDGRGRLETQYF.

V and J are TRBV6-5 and TRBJ1-3; no reliable D call. Trimming removed 4 bases at V and 0 bases at J, with 10 bases between. This CDR3 is 15 amino acids long. Looked up from germline, CDR1 is MNHEY and CDR2 is SVGAGI. Here the CDR3 reads CASSSSAFSGNTIYF. CDR3 bases: TGTGCCAGCAGTTCCTCAGCCTTCTCTGGAAACACCATATATTTT.

The J gene is TRBJ2-1, the V gene TRBV6-5, with D maybe TRBD1 (6 bases). The germline V gene encodes CDR1 MNHEY and CDR2 SVGAGI. The V end lost 2 bases, the J end lost 2 bases, and 10 bases lay between the germline ends. The CDR3 has 15 residues. The CDR3 loop reads CASSYQGIPYNEQFF. CDR3 sequence (DNA): TGTGCCAGCAGTTACCAGGGGATCCCCTACAATGAGCAGTTCTTC.

This clone was seen a handful of times. The chain combines TRBV28 with TRBJ1-3; no definite D call. CDR3 length: 13 residues. Germline CDR1 and CDR2: MDHEN and SYDVKM. Trimming left V 3 bases short and J 4 bases short, with 7 bases between. This CDR3 is CASSLEGGNTIYF. The CDR3 DNA reads TGTGCCAGCAGTTTGGAGGGAGGAAACACCATATATTTT.

V and J are TRBV29-1 and TRBJ2-1; the D is unclear. The V end lost 3 bases, the J end lost 2 bases, and 14 bases lay between the germline ends. Germline CDR1 is SQVTM and CDR2 is ANQGSEA. The CDR3 has 15 residues. The CDR3 sequence: CSVEGRLKTYNEQFF. CDR3 DNA sequence: TGCAGCGTTGAGGGTCGGCTGAAGACCTACAATGAGCAGTTCTTC.

This rearrangement joins TRBV7-9 to TRBJ1-4; D remains unclear. Trimming took off 5 bases at V and 3 bases at J, with 13 bases between the two ends. The CDR3 runs to 15 residues. Germline V gives CDR1 SEHNR, CDR2 FQNEAQ (reference sequence). CDR3 loop: CASSDIGGANEKLFF. CDR3 DNA: TGTGCCAGCAGCGACATCGGTGGAGCTAATGAAAAACTGTTTTTT.

This clone was seen once. The V call is TRBV5-8, the J call TRBJ1-5; D perhaps matches TRBD1 (5 bases). This CDR3 is built from 16 residues. The germline V gene has CDR1 SGHTS and CDR2 YDEGEE. With 2 bases removed from V and 2 bases from J, the gap between germline ends came to 14 bases. The CDR3 protein is CASSFGGGLGNQPQHF. CDR3 coding DNA: TGTGCCAGCAGCTTCGGGGGGGGGTTAGGCAATCAGCCCCAGCATTTT.

A note on this clone: Other DNA sequences in the sample encode the same CDR3. The rearrangement joins TRBV28 to TRBJ1-5; 9 bases line up with TRBD1. Trimming took 6 bases from V and 3 from J; bases not matched to a gene: 6. Germline CDR1 and CDR2: MDHEN and SYDVKM. This CDR3 is built from 15 residues. Written as DNA, the CDR3 is TGTGCCAGCAGGAGACAGGGGGTGTCCAATCAGCCCCAGCATTTT. Translation gives CASRRQGVSNQPQHF.

This chain connects TRBV7-9 to TRBJ2-2; a weak D match, TRBD2 (5 bases). The CDR3 is 15 residues long. Germline V gives CDR1 SEHNR, CDR2 FQNEAQ (reference sequence). V lost 3 bases to trimming and J lost 10 bases, with 18 bases between them. The CDR3 DNA sequence: TGTGCCAGCAGCTTCGTAACTAGTAAATCCGCGGAGCTGTTTTTT. Residues: CASSFVTSKSAELFF.